The source of this T cell receptor beta chain is a study of cytomegalovirus exposure and HLA in healthy donors (dated 2017 in TCRdb). Looking at the study overall: In an earlier analysis of under 750 of the donors, 276 Gb of sequence data and 117 million unique TCR beta sequences from about 190 million T cells were reported. In a later analysis, previously published TCR beta repertoires from 666 donors were re-analyzed and high-resolution HLA genotyping was added so that TCR occurrence patterns could be studied. A separate validation cohort of 100 to 150 different subjects was used in addition to the roughly 700-subject first cohort. Genome-wide SNP genotypes for about 55% of the roughly 670 donors were used in a later genetic analysis, which treated that subset as a discovery cohort. To predict cytomegalovirus infection status, the study combined high-throughput TCR immunosequencing, statistical association of individual TCRs with disease status, and machine learning. Donor age, sex, ethnicity and CMV serostatus were compiled alongside the repertoire data. Because of strong linkage in the cohort, 4 to 6 DR-DQ haplotypes were treated as single units for association and clustering. All discovery cohort repertoires had been generated using a single sequencing platform. On average, roughly 200,000 unique TCR beta nucleotide sequences were sequenced per donor among about 400 genotyped donors of the cohort, with roughly 18% of those sequences being non-productive. To decide whether each TCR beta V gene segment behaved as functional or pseudogenic, an earlier analysis of some 600 of the donors relied on high-throughput TCR beta sequencing. Rather than using new phenotypic data, the later analysis identified candidate immune exposures from TCR beta sequences and from how often those sequences occurred across donors. The number of donors typed differed by locus, with about 629-640 for A, B, C, DRB1 and DQB1, roughly 520 for DQA1, 600 to 610 for DPA1, and some 440 for DPB1. Both class I and class II loci were covered by HLA typing, at four-digit resolution. The T cell repertoires of around 670 subjects were profiled by immunosequencing and related to cytomegalovirus serostatus. The study was designed to test whether signatures of past pathogen exposure could be identified by cataloging public T cell receptors. Of the approximately 370 genotyped donors, less than 85% were placed in the genetic ancestry cluster associated with self-reported Caucasian donors. Around 320 gigabases of sequencing data and tens of millions of unique TCR sequences were included in an early release covering over 600 HLA-typed donors.

This clone appeared a few times. Its binding antigen is unknown. The record has no base qualities; no much larger clone is one base away. The study at large found these results: Most TCR sequences were seen in very few donors, while some public TCRs were found in many individuals. Presence/absence analyses assumed roughly uniform sequencing depth across donors, an assumption that may not hold. A few of the identified cytomegalovirus-associated TCR beta chains were confirmed in vitro to be specific for cytomegalovirus antigens. A later analysis associated about 17,000 TCR beta sequences with specific HLA alleles at a false discovery rate of 0.05. An association between a missense DCLRE1C variant and V-gene and J-gene trimming of TCR beta chains was found in a later genetic analysis and replicated in an independent cohort. A further reported finding was that TCR beta sequences accurately predicted the HLA-A and HLA-B alleles for most subjects in the first cohort. The only immune exposure information available for the cohort was CMV serostatus. A later analysis reported that several top co-occurrence clusters appeared linked to parvovirus B19, influenza, CMV and Epstein-Barr virus. Broadly in line with IMGT annotations, most TCR beta V segments showed up in productive rearrangements about 87% or about 30% of the time in an earlier analysis of several hundred of the donors. Because counts were too low, seventeen rarely observed V segments, including chromosome 9 orphons, were excluded from the earlier analysis of 500 to 700 of the donors. Correlated functional status among segregating V segments might be attributable to linkage disequilibrium, but an unknown experimental factor could not be ruled out. A cluster of highly shared sequence variants was judged likely to be a technical artifact of the sequencing pipeline. A later genetic analysis reported fewer N-insertions in productive TCRs among donors in an Asian-associated ancestry cluster than the approximately 700-donor mean. The classifier was reported to diagnose cytomegalovirus status with high specificity and sensitivity in both the original cohort and the validation cohort. In a later analysis, the rate of TCR association differed among HLA loci, with DRB1 alleles having the most associated TCRs and HLA-C alleles having the fewest. Because HLA typing was unavailable for some donors at each locus, only the typed subset was used in association tests. According to the authors, the approach could potentially be generalized to other disease states and immunological phenotypes. The study listed 170 or so TCR beta chains as associated with cytomegalovirus. Most CMV-associated TCR beta chains appeared to be HLA-restricted in a later analysis, and the HLA associations seemed to be driven largely by CMV exposure. In a later analysis, HLA-associated TCR beta chains were found to be more clonally expanded and to have lower generation probabilities than equally common non-associated chains. Strong co-occurrence of HLA alleles, especially DR and DQ, made assigning TCR associations to individual alleles difficult. The cohort was sequenced for TCR beta chains only, and without alpha or paired-chain data the features that could be detected were limited.

The cohort comprised several hundred healthy bone marrow donors. All cohort members were sampled while nominally healthy, although unrecorded immune exposures were likely present. The donor tested CMV seronegative and was one of the 352 seronegative cohort members. A peripheral blood sample was provided by each donor, and peripheral blood mononuclear cells were used for TCR beta sequencing. The Qiagen DNeasy Blood Extraction Kit was used to extract genomic DNA from the blood cell samples. The library came from the immunoSEQ multiplex PCR assay. A mixture of 60 forward primers for TCR Vbeta segments and 13 reverse primers for TCR Jbeta segments was used in the multiplex PCR. A multiplex PCR assay on genomic DNA amplified the CDR3 region of rearranged TCR beta genes. The Illumina HiSeq System was used to sequence the amplified TCR beta libraries as 87-base-pair reads. The authors processed their data as follows. Across the 600 to 700 repertoires, a later analysis counted tens of millions of unique TCR beta chains, 9 million to 14 million of which were shared by at least two donors. To remove PCR and sequencing errors, raw reads were error-corrected and collapsed into unique sequences using a nearest-neighbor algorithm that merged closely related sequences. To assign V, D and J gene segments, CDR3 sequences were aligned to IMGT reference sequences. For a sequence to be retained, a match of at least six nucleotides was required to both a V gene segment and a J gene segment. A rearrangement was called productive if the CDR3 had no stop codons and remained in frame with V and J, and every other rearrangement was called non-productive. CDR3 was defined according to IMGT convention as the region running from the second conserved V-encoded cysteine to the conserved J-encoded phenylalanine. In an earlier analysis of 500 to 650 of the donors, sequences lacking an unambiguous match to a single V gene segment were excluded. In an earlier analysis of a few hundred of the donors, V segments were called functional above 56.7% productive rearrangements and were called segregating when the between-donor standard deviation exceeded 5%. A statistical classification framework was built for diagnosing cytomegalovirus status from the catalog of TCR beta chain sequences. In a later analysis, V and J genes were assigned by comparing TCR nucleotide sequences against IMGT/GENE-DB human TR gene sequences. A later analysis assigned CDR3 sequences and most-parsimonious VDJ recombination scenarios with the TCRdist pipeline. In a later analysis, each TCR beta chain was defined by its CDR3 amino acid sequence together with its V-gene family, and reads lacking a unique V-gene family were excluded. To address suspected cross-contamination and a sequencing artifact, a later analysis removed approximately 590 highly shared, low-generation-probability nucleotide sequences. In a later analysis, a clonal expansion index was calculated for each public chain from normalized within-repertoire ranks of inferred template counts. In a later analysis, generation probabilities were computed using a VDJ recombination model fitted to out-of-frame rearrangements, and the results were checked against IGoR. In a later analysis, TCR-TCR, TCR-HLA and TCR-CMV co-occurrence was scored with hypergeometric tests, and a repertoire-size bias correction was applied to TCR pairs. False discovery rates were estimated in a later analysis by permuting HLA or CMV assignments 20 times. In a later analysis, co-occurring TCRs were grouped using DBSCAN, with TCRdist sequence similarity added in when clustering inside HLA-allele-positive subsets. Repertoires with fewer than 30,000 or more than 120,000 public chains, plus five repertoires with anomalous nucleotide sharing, were excluded from co-occurrence clustering. Imported from immuneACCESS, the table was reduced by TCRdb to in-frame sequences with V and J called. These copies leave out some clones; in studies compared against another copy, an unresolved V gene accounts for under half, and the cause of the remainder is not known. That table furnishes V, J and clone size, whereas the DNA furnished D and trimming. A total of about 89,000 clones appear in this sample, approximately 80% of them only once. The ten largest account for approximately 3% of the sample.

The sequenced material came from PBMCs. This receptor was identified in a man aged 25 to 40 in good health and CMV-seronegative.

The CDR3: CASSLLPGTEAFF. The bases read TGTGCCAGCAGCTTACTCCCGGGCACTGAAGCTTTCTTT. The rearranged chain carries TRBV7-3 and TRBJ1-1, with the D gene too uncertain to name. V is reduced by 2 bases and J by 4 bases, leaving a spacing of 8 bases between them. The CDR3 contains 13 residues, cysteine and phenylalanine counted. The read is trimmed to its CDR3 DNA, 39 bases read in frame from base 1. The germline V gene encodes CDR1 SGHTA and CDR2 FQGTGA.